This T cell receptor beta chain was found in a study of shared clonotypes between healthy human individuals. General study findings and limits: Naive subsets, compared against memory subsets, generally had larger estimated richness values. Only a few donors were included, so the genetic and exposure-history diversity represented was limited.

As to this clone: Its antigen is undetermined.

Germline assignment: CDR1 LGHNT and CDR2 FRNRAP. The CDR3 consists of 14 residues. Trimming left V 5 bases short and J 8 bases short, with 18 bases between. Measured with immunoSEQ multiplex PCR; TCRdb has only the in-frame clones, and not every one. The table shows 600,000 to 700,000 clones, with around 78% occurring only once. This clonotype was obtained from a woman aged 30 to 39 in good health. The V and J genes are TRBV12-5 and TRBJ1-2, with D perhaps matching TRBD1 (5 bases). Sample: memory CD4+ T cells sorted from blood. Subset meaning: CD45RA-negative fraction. This chain's CDR3 is CASGPPPGPGGYTF. CDR3 bases: TGTGCTAGTGGTCCCCCTCCGGGGCCGGGCGGCTACACCTTC.